Below are 24 T cell receptor beta chains sequenced from a single sample in a study of T cells in Graves' hyperthyroidism and ophthalmopathy (dated by TCRdb to 2018 to 2020). Library construction relied on multiplex PCR. The instrument was an Illumina HiSeq 2000. The TCR beta CDR3 regions were amplified from the RNA transcripts. The TCR CDR3 was subjected to a first round of RT-PCR using the HTBI primer set and the Qiagen OneStep RT-PCR kit. The public reads were reprocessed in TCRdb via fastp at Q25 and MiXCR, keeping in-frame beta chains. Identical CDR3 proteins give one entry, which carries the most common genes and DNA. The sample has under 500,000 distinct CDR3 sequences on record, about 14% of them singletons. Approximately 27% of the sample rests with the top ten. Sequencing input: blood. These TCRs come from a man aged 45-65 years with Graves' ophthalmopathy.

The rearrangement links TRBV5-1 to TRBJ2-1, with D unclear. With 2 bases removed from V and 9 bases from J, the gap between germline ends came to 18 bases. The germline gives CDR1 SGHRS, CDR2 YFSETQ. This CDR3 is built from 15 residues. In DNA form, the CDR3 reads TGCGCCAGCAGCTTTCGGTTGGGGTCAGCAAGTGAGCAGTTCTTC. Its translation is CASSFRLGSASEQFF.

The chain has TRBV9 and TRBJ2-1; TRBD2 aligns across 8 bases. The CDR3 extends over 14 amino acids. The ends lost 7 bases at V and 8 bases at J; junction bases unmatched: 11. The germline V gene has CDR1 SGDLS and CDR2 YYNGEE. Here the CDR3 reads CASDTSGKGDEQFF. The CDR3 DNA reads as TGTGCCAGCGATACTAGCGGAAAGGGCGATGAGCAGTTCTTC.

Ten or more counts support this clonotype. The chain carries TRBV29-1 and TRBJ2-1; 16 bases are shared with TRBD2. There are 19 residues in the CDR3. The germline V gene encodes CDR1 SQVTM and CDR2 ANQGSEA. V gave up 2 bases and J gave up 0 bases; unmatched junction bases: 7. CDR3 amino acids: CSVETTGLAGGPSYNEQFF. The CDR3 region has the DNA TGCAGCGTTGAAACTACGGGACTAGCGGGAGGGCCCTCCTACAATGAGCAGTTCTTC.

In this sample, this clonotype turned up a few times. V and J are TRBV27 and TRBJ2-2, with no clear D. The ends were cut back, 7 bases at V and 6 bases at J, with 9 bases in the middle. Per the germline V gene, CDR1 is MNHEY and CDR2 is SMNVEV (reference sequence). The CDR3 spans 12 residues. The CDR3 bases are TGTGCCAGCACGTCTGTGGCCGGGGAGCTGTTTTTT. It specifies CASTSVAGELFF.

This clonotype was seen many times. The DNA for the CDR3 is TGCGCCAGCAGCTTGGAAGGGGTTAATCAGCCCCAGCATTTT. This gives the protein CASSLEGVNQPQHF. This rearrangement joins TRBV5-1 to TRBJ1-5; possible D gene TRBD1, 5 bases. The CDR3 covers 14 residues. Trimming left V 0 bases short and J 4 bases short, with 8 bases between. Germline V lookup: CDR1 SGHRS, CDR2 YFSETQ.

This clonotype was recorded many times. The J gene is TRBJ2-3, the V gene TRBV7-9, with 8 bases lining up with TRBD1. Germline assignment: CDR1 SEHNR and CDR2 FQNEAQ (reference sequence). CDR3 size: 17 residues. Trimming took 4 bases from V and 0 from J; bases not matched to a gene: 9. Here the CDR3 DNA reads TGTGCCAGCAGCTCGACCAGGACAGGGCCGAGCACAGATACGCAGTATTTT. Translated: CASSSTRTGPSTDTQYF.

This clonotype was seen many times. The chain has TRBV3-1 and TRBJ2-2; maybe TRBD2 (5 bases). This CDR3 has 16 residues. The germline V gene has CDR1 LGHDT and CDR2 YNNKEL (reference sequence). V lost 3 bases and J lost 3, with 14 bases in between. CDR3 DNA sequence: TGTGCCAGCAGCCAGTGGCTAGCCGATTACACCGGGGAGCTGTTTTTT. It codes for CASSQWLADYTGELFF.

This clonotype was seen at least ten times. The chain is built from TRBV20-1 and TRBJ2-7; D is ambiguous. The CDR3 spans 14 residues. The V end was cut by 1 base, the J end by 2 bases, with 12 bases between. Germline V gene lookup returns CDR1 DFQATT and CDR2 SNEGSKA (reference sequence). For the CDR3, the DNA is TGCAGTGCTAGAGGTGCAGGTTCCACCTACGAGCAGTACTTC. Translated: CSARGAGSTYEQYF.

This clonotype was seen at least ten times. The chain joins TRBV6-1 to TRBJ1-1; no clear D. V was shortened by 1 base and J by 1 base, with 7 bases between the two germline ends. The CDR3 has 14 residues. Germline CDR1 is MNHNS and CDR2 is SASEGT. Written as DNA, the CDR3 is TGTGCCAGCAGTGAAGTGTGGTCGAACACTGAAGCTTTCTTT. Translated, it gives CASSEVWSNTEAFF.

About this clonotype: Possible read error: a much larger clone is one base away. The rearrangement uses TRBV13 and TRBJ2-1; weak D call: TRBD1 (6 bases). The CDR3 is made up of 17 amino acids. The V and J ends lost 2 bases and 13 bases respectively, with 27 bases between them. Germline assignment: CDR1 PRHDT and CDR2 FYEKMQ (reference sequence). CDR3 sequence: CASSLLPTGSWKETQFF. CDR3 coding DNA: TGTGCCAGCAGCTTATTACCGACAGGCTCTTGGAAGGAGACCCAGTTCTTC.

Concerning this clonotype: Since a much larger clone is just one base distant, this may be a read error. The CDR3 here is CASSGTGPNTGELFF. In DNA form, the CDR3 reads TGTGCCAGCAGCGGGACAGGCCCGAACACCGGGGAGCTGTTTTTT. V usage is TRBV7-8 and J usage is TRBJ2-2, with TRBD1 matching over 8 bases. The V segment lost 5 bases and the J segment 0 bases; nucleotides outside the gene matches: 2. CDR3 length: 15 residues. Germline V CDR1 and CDR2: SGHVS, FQNEAQ. Filled out from reference TRBV7-8 and TRBJ2-2, the complete variable domain reads GAGVSQSPRYKVAKRGQDVALRCDPISGHVSLFWYQQALGQGPEFLTYFQNEAQLDKSGLPSDRFFAERPEGSVSTLKIQRTQQEDSAVYLCASSGTGPNTGELFFGEGSRLTVL.

Many counts were recorded for this clonotype. This chain connects TRBV28 to TRBJ2-2; TRBD2 agrees at 7 bases. V shed 2 bases and J 3 bases; nucleotides not matched to a gene: 3. Per germline, CDR1 MDHEN and CDR2 SYDVKM. The CDR3 is made up of 15 amino acids. Here the CDR3 reads CASSLAGEYTGELFF. The CDR3 region has the DNA TGTGCCAGCAGTTTAGCGGGAGAGTACACCGGGGAGCTGTTTTTT.

At least ten counts were recorded for this clonotype. This chain uses TRBV6-1 with TRBJ1-1; possibly TRBD1 for D (5 bases). The length of the CDR3 is 13 residues. Germline CDR1 reads MNHNS; CDR2 reads SASEGT. V was cut by 7 bases and J by 1 base, with 10 bases left in between. In DNA, the CDR3 is TGTGCCAGCAAGGGGTCCCGGAACACTGAAGCTTTCTTT. Its protein product is CASKGSRNTEAFF.

This clonotype came up many times. V and J are TRBV30 and TRBJ1-5; 8 nucleotides line up with TRBD1. The V gene's germline CDR1 is GTSNPN and CDR2 SVGIG (reference sequence). The CDR3 is 13 amino acids. With V trimmed by 3 bases and J by 4 bases, 2 bases remained unmatched. As DNA, the CDR3 is TGTGCCTGGAGCAGGGGGCAGAATCAGCCCCAGCATTTT. This gives the protein CAWSRGQNQPQHF.

This clonotype was picked up many times. V gene TRBV27 combines with J gene TRBJ2-4; possibly TRBD2 for D (6 bases). CDR1 MNHEY and CDR2 SMNVEV come from the germline V gene (reference sequence). Trimming removed 3 bases at V and 0 bases at J, with 12 bases between. The CDR3 runs 16 residues. CDR3 DNA: TGTGCCAGCAGTTTTGGGGGGTTAAGAGCCAAAAACATTCAGTACTTC. It is translated as CASSFGGLRAKNIQYF.

The chain links TRBV28 to TRBJ2-5; D might be TRBD2 (5 bases). Germline CDR1 MDHEN, CDR2 SYDVKM. The CDR3 is 13 amino acids. V was pared by 8 bases and J by 9 bases, with 19 bases between. The CDR3 DNA follows: TGTGCCAGCGGAGGACCCGGCAAAGCGGCCCAGTACTTC. Amino acid sequence: CASGGPGKAAQYF.

Of note for this clonotype: A much larger clone lies one base from this, so it may be a read error. The chain uses TRBV9 and TRBJ2-7, with D unresolved. CDR1 SGDLS and CDR2 YYNGEE come from the germline V gene. This CDR3 contains 14 residues. CDR3 amino acids: CASSARSNAYGQYF. The CDR3 DNA reads as TGTGCCAGCAGCGCCCGCTCCAATGCCTACGGGCAGTACTTC. The full variable domain, in which reference TRBV9 and TRBJ2-7 provide the parts outside the CDR3, is DSGVTQTPKHLITATGQRVTLRCSPRSGDLSVYWYQQSLDQGLQFLIQYYNGEERAKGNILERFSAQQFPDLHSELNLSSLELGDSALYFCASSARSNAYGQYFGPGTRLTVT.

The V call is TRBV12-3 or TRBV12-4, the J call TRBJ2-1, with 10 bases matching TRBD2. This CDR3 region has 17 residues. V dropped 5 bases and J dropped 7; count of bases not matched to a gene: 14. CDR3 residues: CASSPNLAGAGYNEQFF. Here the CDR3 DNA reads TGTGCCAGCAGTCCCAACCTAGCGGGGGCGGGGTATAATGAGCAGTTCTTC.

This clonotype came up many times. This chain links TRBV6-1 with TRBJ2-3, with 7 bases matching TRBD1. Trimming took 4 bases from V and 0 from J; bases not matched to a gene: 4. The CDR3 totals 15 residues. Germline CDR1 is MNHNS and CDR2 is SASEGT. Here the CDR3 DNA reads TGTGCCAGCAGTGCACAGGGGTTCAGCACAGATACGCAGTATTTT. It encodes CASSAQGFSTDTQYF.

This clonotype was observed at least ten times. CDR3 loop: CASSPVRTSHNEQFF. CDR3 bases: TGTGCCAGCAGCCCCGTGAGGACTAGCCACAATGAGCAGTTCTTC. The V and J genes are TRBV12-3 or TRBV12-4 and TRBJ2-1, with 8 bases that match TRBD2. The ends lost 6 bases at V and 5 bases at J; junction bases unmatched: 9. The CDR3 is 15 amino acids.

This clonotype was seen more than once but under ten times. The V gene is TRBV20-1, the J gene TRBJ1-5; the D is unclear. CDR1 and CDR2 (germline): DFQATT, SNEGSKA (reference sequence). With 5 bases removed from V and 4 bases from J, the gap between germline ends came to 12 bases. The CDR3 extends over 13 amino acids. This chain's CDR3 is CSAGNTVNQPQHF. CDR3 sequence (DNA): TGCAGTGCTGGTAATACAGTTAATCAGCCCCAGCATTTT.

There are many counts of this clonotype. The rearrangement joins TRBV3-1 to TRBJ2-7; 8 nucleotides align to TRBD2. This CDR3 has 14 residues. After removal of 4 bases from V and 9 bases from J, the junction contained 11 bases not matched to a gene. CDR1 LGHDT and CDR2 YNNKEL come from the germline V gene (reference sequence). CDR3: CASSPGSSGTRQYF. The DNA for the CDR3 is TGTGCCAGCAGCCCAGGTAGTAGCGGGACAAGGCAGTACTTC.

This clonotype was picked up many times. V gene TRBV5-5 combines with J gene TRBJ1-2; tentatively, D is TRBD1 (6 bases). The V gene lost 2 bases and the J gene lost 1 base, with 12 bases spanning the gap. Germline values: CDR1 SGHKS, CDR2 YYEKEE (reference sequence). The CDR3 extends over 15 amino acids. The CDR3 DNA reads as TGTGCCAGCAGCTTACCAGGGGCGGGTAACTATGGCTACACCTTC. Its protein product is CASSLPGAGNYGYTF.

The chain links TRBV10-3 to TRBJ2-5; no clear D gene. V lost 0 bases, J lost 5 bases, and 1 base lay in between. Per germline, CDR1 ENHRY and CDR2 SYGVKD. The CDR3 extends over 11 amino acids. The CDR3 protein is CAISESETQYF. CDR3 sequence (DNA): TGTGCCATCAGTGAGTCTGAGACCCAGTACTTC.